A selection of T cell receptor beta chains follows, all from one sample in a study of blood T cells in healthy people across ages. TCRdb recomputed calls from the 5' RACE reads with MiXCR, one row per CDR3 protein. The sample holds about 720,000 distinct CDR3 sequences, approximately 22% seen once. Sequenced: blood. Receptors originate from a man between 65 and 85 years old in good health. Each CDR3 is given with its conserved first and last residue. Fields, in order: clone size, V gene, J gene, D gene, CDR3 DNA, CDR3 protein. A D gene is named only where the DNA matches it firmly. Expanded clones are given a class, and other clones once, few, many or no size at all.

size: many; V: TRBV20-1; J: TRBJ2-5; D: TRBD1; DNA: TGCAGTGCCGAACCGCGGGGACAGGGAAAAGAGACCCAGTACTTC; CDR3: CSAEPRGQGKETQYF
size: NA; V: TRBV20-1; J: TRBJ1-5; D: NA; DNA: TGCAGTGCTAGATTTGGCCAGCCCCAGCATTTT; CDR3: CSARFGQPQHF
size: NA; V: TRBV7-3; J: TRBJ2-2; D: NA; DNA: TGTGCCAGCAGCTTAAGTGCACTTAGGAACACCGGGGAGCTGTTTTTT; CDR3: CASSLSALRNTGELFF
size: once; V: TRBV7-9; J: TRBJ2-3; D: TRBD2; DNA: TGTGCCAGCAGCGGCTCCAGGAGCGGGGGGCCAGATACGCAGTATTTT; CDR3: CASSGSRSGGPDTQYF
size: once; V: TRBV5-6; J: TRBJ2-1; D: TRBD2; DNA: TGTGCCAGCAGCTTGGGAATGGGGGAGGGCCCGTTCATTGATGAGCAGTTCTTC; CDR3: CASSLGMGEGPFIDEQFF
size: once; V: TRBV5-1; J: TRBJ1-4; D: NA; DNA: TGCGCCAGCAGCTTTCGTCCTCTCGATGAAAAACTGTTTTTT; CDR3: CASSFRPLDEKLFF
size: NA; V: TRBV6-5; J: TRBJ1-5; D: TRBD1; DNA: TGTGCCAGCAGTTACTCTGGACAGGGCAATCAGCCCCAGCATTTT; CDR3: CASSYSGQGNQPQHF
size: few; V: TRBV19; J: TRBJ1-6; D: NA; DNA: TGTGCCAGTGCGGGACAAAATTCACCCCTCCACTTT; CDR3: CASAGQNSPLHF
size: NA; V: TRBV28; J: TRBJ1-2; D: TRBD1; DNA: TGTGCCAGCAGTTTGGCGACAGGGAGTTTGGGTTATGGCTACACCTTC; CDR3: CASSLATGSLGYGYTF
size: NA; V: TRBV29-1; J: TRBJ2-7; D: TRBD1; DNA: TGCAGTCACCTTGGACAGGGGCTTGACGAGCAGTACTTC; CDR3: CSHLGQGLDEQYF
size: NA; V: TRBV5-5; J: TRBJ2-2; D: NA; DNA: TGTGCCAGTTCGATATCCGCGAACACCGGGGAGCTGTTTTTT; CDR3: CASSISANTGELFF
size: few; V: TRBV11-3; J: TRBJ1-1; D: NA; DNA: TGTGCCAGCAGCTCCCCGGTCCGGAACACTGAAGCTTTCTTT; CDR3: CASSSPVRNTEAFF
size: NA; V: TRBV27; J: TRBJ1-4; D: TRBD1; DNA: TGTGCCAGCAGTCCCCAGGGGGCGCGAGCTGAAAAACTGTTTTTT; CDR3: CASSPQGARAEKLFF
size: NA; V: TRBV19; J: TRBJ1-5; D: NA; DNA: TGTGCCAGTAGATCGGAGGGAACCCCTAGCAATCAGCCCCAGCATTTT; CDR3: CASRSEGTPSNQPQHF
size: few; V: TRBV6-5; J: TRBJ1-1; D: NA; DNA: TGTGCCAGCAGTTACTCGATTTATCGGGGATACACTGAAGCTTTCTTT; CDR3: CASSYSIYRGYTEAFF
size: NA; V: TRBV7-2; J: TRBJ2-5; D: NA; DNA: TGTGCCAGCAGCTCTGACACTTCATTCCAAGAGACCCAGTACTTC; CDR3: CASSSDTSFQETQYF
size: once; V: TRBV6-5; J: TRBJ2-7; D: NA; DNA: TGTGCCAGCAGAGGACAAGTCGGTTTTGGTTACGAGCAGTACTTC; CDR3: CASRGQVGFGYEQYF
size: NA; V: TRBV30; J: TRBJ1-2; D: NA; DNA: TGTGCCTGGACTTTTCCAGGACAGTACTATGGCTACACCTTC; CDR3: CAWTFPGQYYGYTF
size: few; V: TRBV6-2/TRBV6-3; J: TRBJ2-1; D: TRBD2; DNA: TGTGCCAGCTCCTCGGGAGGCGCGGGCACCTACAATGAGCAGTTCTTC; CDR3: CASSSGGAGTYNEQFF
size: NA; V: TRBV7-9; J: TRBJ2-7; D: NA; DNA: TGTGCCAGCAGCTTCGCGCTCCGGGACGGGAGCTACGAGCAGTACTTC; CDR3: CASSFALRDGSYEQYF
size: few; V: TRBV28; J: TRBJ1-4; D: NA; DNA: TGTGCCAGCAGGTCAACTAATGAAAAACTGTTTTTT; CDR3: CASRSTNEKLFF
size: NA; V: TRBV23-1; J: TRBJ2-1; D: NA; DNA: TGCGCCAGCAGTCAAACTACACCCAGGGGTTACAATGAGCAGTTCTTC; CDR3: CASSQTTPRGYNEQFF
size: many; V: TRBV29-1; J: TRBJ1-1; D: NA; DNA: TGCAGCGTTGCACGGACGAACACTGAAGCTTTCTTT; CDR3: CSVARTNTEAFF
size: few; V: TRBV12-3/TRBV12-4; J: TRBJ1-2; D: NA; DNA: TGTGCCAGCAGTTTAACTTGGCGGTTAAACTATGGCTACACCTTC; CDR3: CASSLTWRLNYGYTF
size: few; V: TRBV21-1; J: TRBJ2-5; D: NA; DNA: TGTGCCAGCAGCAGGATCCGCGGCGGGAATTCTCAAGAGACCCAGTACTTC; CDR3: CASSRIRGGNSQETQYF
size: few; V: TRBV21-1; J: TRBJ1-4; D: NA; DNA: TGTGCCGTATCCTATCTCAGGAATTCAAATGAAAAACTGTTTTTT; CDR3: CAVSYLRNSNEKLFF